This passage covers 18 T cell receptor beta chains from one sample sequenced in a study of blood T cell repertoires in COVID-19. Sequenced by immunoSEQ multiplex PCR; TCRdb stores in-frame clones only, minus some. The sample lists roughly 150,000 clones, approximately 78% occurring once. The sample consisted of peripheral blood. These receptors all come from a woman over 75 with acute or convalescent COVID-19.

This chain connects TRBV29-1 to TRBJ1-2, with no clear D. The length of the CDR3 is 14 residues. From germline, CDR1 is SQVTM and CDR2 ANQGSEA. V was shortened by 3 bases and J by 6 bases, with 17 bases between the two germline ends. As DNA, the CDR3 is TGCAGCGTTGAGAGAGGAGCAGCTCCTGATGGCTACACCTTC. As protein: CSVERGAAPDGYTF.

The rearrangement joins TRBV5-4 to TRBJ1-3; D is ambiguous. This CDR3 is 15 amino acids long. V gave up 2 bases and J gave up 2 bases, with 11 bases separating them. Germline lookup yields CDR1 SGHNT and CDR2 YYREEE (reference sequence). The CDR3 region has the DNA TGTGCCAGCAGCTTTGGAGTAGCGACTGGAAACACCATATATTTT. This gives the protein CASSFGVATGNTIYF.

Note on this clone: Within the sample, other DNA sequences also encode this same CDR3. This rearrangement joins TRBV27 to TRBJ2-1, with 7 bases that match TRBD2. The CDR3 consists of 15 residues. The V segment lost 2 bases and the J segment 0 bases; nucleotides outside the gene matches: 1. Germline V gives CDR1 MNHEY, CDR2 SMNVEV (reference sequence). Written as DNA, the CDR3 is TGTGCCAGCAGTTTAGGCGGGAGCTCCTACAATGAGCAGTTCTTC. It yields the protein CASSLGGSSYNEQFF.

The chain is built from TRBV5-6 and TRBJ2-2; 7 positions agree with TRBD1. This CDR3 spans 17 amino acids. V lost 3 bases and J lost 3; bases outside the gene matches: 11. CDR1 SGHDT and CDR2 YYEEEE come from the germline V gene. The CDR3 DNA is TGTGCCAGCAGCTCCGGGCACAGGGGTGGGGACACCGGGGAGCTGTTTTTT. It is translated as CASSSGHRGGDTGELFF.

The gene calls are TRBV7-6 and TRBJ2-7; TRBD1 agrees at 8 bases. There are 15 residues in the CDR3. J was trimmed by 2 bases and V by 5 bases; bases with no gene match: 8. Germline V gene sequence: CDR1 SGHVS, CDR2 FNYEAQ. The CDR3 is CASSPSADRAYEQYF. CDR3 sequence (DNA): TGTGCCAGCAGCCCCTCCGCGGACAGGGCCTACGAGCAGTACTTC.

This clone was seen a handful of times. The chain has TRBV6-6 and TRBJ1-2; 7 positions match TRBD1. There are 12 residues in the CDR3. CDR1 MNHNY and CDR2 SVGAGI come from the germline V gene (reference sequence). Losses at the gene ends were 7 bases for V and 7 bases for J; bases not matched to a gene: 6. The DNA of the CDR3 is TGTGCCAGCACCGGACAGGTTGGTGGCTACACCTTC. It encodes CASTGQVGGYTF.

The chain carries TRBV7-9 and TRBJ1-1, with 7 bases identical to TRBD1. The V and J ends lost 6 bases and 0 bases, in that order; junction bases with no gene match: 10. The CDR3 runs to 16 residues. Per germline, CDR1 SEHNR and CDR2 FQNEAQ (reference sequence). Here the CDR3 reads CASSSGTGTVNTEAFF. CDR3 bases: TGTGCCAGCAGTTCCGGCACGGGGACAGTGAACACTGAAGCTTTCTTT.

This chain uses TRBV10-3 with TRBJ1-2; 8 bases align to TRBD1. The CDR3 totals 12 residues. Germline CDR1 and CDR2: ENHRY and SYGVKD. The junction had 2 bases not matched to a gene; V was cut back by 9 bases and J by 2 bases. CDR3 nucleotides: TGTGCCATGGGGACAGGAAACTATGGCTACACCTTC. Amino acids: CAMGTGNYGYTF.

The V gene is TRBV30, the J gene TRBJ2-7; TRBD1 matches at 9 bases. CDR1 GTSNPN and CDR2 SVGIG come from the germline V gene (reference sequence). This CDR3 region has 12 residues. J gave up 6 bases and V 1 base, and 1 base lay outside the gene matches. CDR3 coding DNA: TGTGCCTGGAGTGGGACAGGGGTCGAGCAGTACTTC. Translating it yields CAWSGTGVEQYF.

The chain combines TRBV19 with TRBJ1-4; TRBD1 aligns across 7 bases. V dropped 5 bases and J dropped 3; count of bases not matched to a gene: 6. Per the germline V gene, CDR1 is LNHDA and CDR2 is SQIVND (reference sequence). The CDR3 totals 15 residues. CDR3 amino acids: CASSPRGAANEKLFF. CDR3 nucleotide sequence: TGTGCCAGTAGTCCCAGGGGGGCGGCTAATGAAAAACTGTTTTTT.

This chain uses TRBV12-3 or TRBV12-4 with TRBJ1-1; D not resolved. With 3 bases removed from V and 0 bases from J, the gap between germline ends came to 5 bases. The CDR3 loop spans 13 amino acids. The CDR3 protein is CASSLGMNTEAFF. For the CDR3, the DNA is TGTGCCAGCAGTTTGGGCATGAACACTGAAGCTTTCTTT.

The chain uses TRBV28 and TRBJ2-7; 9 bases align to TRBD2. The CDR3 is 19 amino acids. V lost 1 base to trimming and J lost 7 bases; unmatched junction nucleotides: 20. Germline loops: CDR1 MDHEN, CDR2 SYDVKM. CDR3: CASSLFLIGRREGLGEQYF. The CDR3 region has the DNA TGTGCCAGCAGTTTATTTTTGATAGGCCGGCGGGAGGGATTAGGAGAGCAGTACTTC.

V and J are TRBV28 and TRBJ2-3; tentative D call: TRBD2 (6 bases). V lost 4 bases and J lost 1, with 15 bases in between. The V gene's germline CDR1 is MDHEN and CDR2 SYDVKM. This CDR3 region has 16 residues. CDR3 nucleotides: TGTGCCAGCAGTTCTTCTAGCGTCAGGGGCACAGATACGCAGTATTTT. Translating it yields CASSSSSVRGTDTQYF.

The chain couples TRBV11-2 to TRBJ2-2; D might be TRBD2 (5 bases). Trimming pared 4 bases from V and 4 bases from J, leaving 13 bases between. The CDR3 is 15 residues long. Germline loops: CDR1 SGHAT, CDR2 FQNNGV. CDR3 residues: CASSSQRRPTGELFF. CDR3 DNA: TGTGCCAGCAGCTCCCAGCGGAGACCCACCGGGGAGCTGTTTTTT.

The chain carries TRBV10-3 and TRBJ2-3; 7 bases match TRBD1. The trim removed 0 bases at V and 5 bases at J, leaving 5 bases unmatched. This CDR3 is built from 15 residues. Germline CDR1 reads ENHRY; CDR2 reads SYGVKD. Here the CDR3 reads CAISESTGRIDTQYF. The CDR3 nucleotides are TGTGCCATCAGTGAGTCGACAGGGAGAATAGATACGCAGTATTTT.

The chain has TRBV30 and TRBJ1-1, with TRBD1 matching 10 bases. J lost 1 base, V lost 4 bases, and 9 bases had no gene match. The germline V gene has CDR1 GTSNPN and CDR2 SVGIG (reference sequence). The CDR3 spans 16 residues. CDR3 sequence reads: CAWILGQGTRNTEAFF. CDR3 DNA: TGTGCCTGGATATTGGGACAGGGGACCAGGAACACTGAAGCTTTCTTT.

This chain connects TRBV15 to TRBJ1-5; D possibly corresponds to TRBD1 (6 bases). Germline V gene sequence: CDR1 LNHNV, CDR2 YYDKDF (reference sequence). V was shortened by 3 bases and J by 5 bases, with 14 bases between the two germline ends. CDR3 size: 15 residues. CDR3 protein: CATSSPGGPYQPQHF. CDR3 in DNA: TGTGCCACCAGCAGCCCGGGGGGCCCTTATCAGCCCCAGCATTTT.

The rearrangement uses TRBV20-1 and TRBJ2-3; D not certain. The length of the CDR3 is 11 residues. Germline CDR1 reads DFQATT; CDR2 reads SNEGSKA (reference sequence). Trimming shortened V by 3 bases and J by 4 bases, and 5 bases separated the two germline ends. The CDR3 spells CSASPSDTQYF. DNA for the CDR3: TGCAGTGCTAGTCCCTCAGATACGCAGTATTTT.